This T cell receptor beta chain was profiled in a study of persistence of HIV-infected CD4 T cells. Study-wide points: Rare CMV-responding cells carrying HIV-1 proviruses were not analyzed separately for TCR.

This was the immunoSEQ version 4 assay in survey mode. Clones were read by immunoSEQ multiplex PCR, and TCRdb kept only the in-frame ones, dropping some. The sample holds roughly 30,000 clones; around 80% are singletons and the top ten take approximately 4.6%. Cells were stimulated with CMV-infected fibroblast lysates at approximately 10 ug/mL. Memory cells lacking CD40L and CD69 with high CD45RO were sorted. PBMCs were depleted of CD8+ T cells before stimulation. For less than 20 hours, CD8-depleted PBMCs received anti-CD28/CD49d costimulation, a CD40-blocking antibody and enfuvirtide. As for this clone: The antigen remains unidentified.

Trimming took off 3 bases at V and 4 bases at J, with 16 bases between the two ends. CDR3 size: 14 residues. Looked up from germline, CDR1 is DFQATT and CDR2 is SNEGSKA (reference sequence). The sequence was collected from an adult man with HIV who was CMV-seropositive. This sequence joins TRBV20-1 and TRBJ2-7; D tentatively fits TRBD1 or TRBD2 (7 bases each). Sequences were derived from CD4+ T cells sorted from PBMCs after roughly 19-hour stimulation, sampled from a patient who received antiretroviral therapy. The CDR3 spells CSASFRGRVYEQYF. CDR3 in DNA: TGCAGTGCTAGTTTCAGGGGGAGGGTATACGAGCAGTACTTC.